The TCR beta chain under discussion was sequenced for a study of cytomegalovirus exposure and HLA in healthy donors. Germline assignment: CDR1 KGHSH and CDR2 LQKENI. The CDR3 runs 16 residues. The V segment lost 4 bases and the J segment 2 bases; nucleotides outside the gene matches: 9. With regard to this clone: Its antigen is undetermined.

Study outcomes and limitations: Reported performance of the classifier showed diagnosis of cytomegalovirus status with high specificity and sensitivity. The study labeled fewer than 200 TCR beta chains cytomegalovirus-associated.

TCRdb's copy holds only in-frame clones and misses some; the assay was immunoSEQ multiplex PCR. The sample lists more than 70,000 clones, about 94% occurring once. The validation cohort, a group of around 120 subjects, included the donors and was separate from the approximately 680-subject first cohort. The receptor's source is a woman under 30 in good health and CMV-seronegative. J is TRBJ2-5 and V is TRBV18; 8 bases line up with TRBD1. The specimen was PBMCs. The CDR3 DNA follows: TGTGCCAGCTCACAAACGACAGGGGTTGGGCAAGAGACCCAGTACTTC. Translated, it gives CASSQTTGVGQETQYF.